This T cell receptor (beta chain) was identified during a study of OX40 agonist ivuxolimab in advanced cancers. Study-level information: The study gave patients intravenous ivuxolimab at 0.01 to 10 mg/kg every 2 weeks. Of the participants, more than 35% had some prior anti-PD-1, anti-PD-L1 or anti-CTLA-4 therapy, which was allowed. At 82.7% male, the cohort had a mean age of 60 years, ranging from roughly 20 to 80. Findings of the study overall: Doses of 0.1 to 3.0 mg/kg were accompanied by clonal expansion of CD4+ and CD8+ blood T cells by week 6.

Germline CDR1 is SGHTA and CDR2 is FQGNSA. The CDR3 is 14 amino acids. V shed 5 bases and J shed 4 bases, with 15 bases lying between them. Measured with immunoSEQ multiplex PCR; TCRdb has only the in-frame clones, and not every one. The table includes around 30,000 clones, roughly 80% detected once. Concerning this clone itself: Its matching antigen is unknown.

Sequenced here: CD4+ or CD8+ T cells sorted from blood, sampled in a trial of the OX40 agonist ivuxolimab. The source is an adult with an advanced solid tumor such as melanoma, head and neck, liver or kidney cancer. The genes are TRBV7-2 and TRBJ2-7; TRBD2 is a possible D gene (5 bases). CDR3 amino acids: CASSPVVGGYEQYF. The CDR3 DNA follows: TGTGCCAGCAGCCCAGTAGTTGGAGGATACGAGCAGTACTTC.